Listed below are T cell receptor beta chains from one sample, sequenced in a study of T-cell reconstitution after alpha-beta-depleted transplantation in children. TCRdb independently ran MiXCR on the PCR reads; one entry per CDR3 protein. The data hold approximately 400,000 distinct CDR3 sequences, with about 16% observed a single time. The sample consisted of PBMCs, mostly from graft donor cells, taken 360 days after TCRalphabeta/CD19-depleted stem cell transplant. Receptors originate from a boy under two years old who had a stem cell transplant for Wiskott-Aldrich syndrome, so the T cells may come from the graft donor. The conserved cysteine and the conserved F or W are not part of the CDR3 here.

j_gene | v_gene | CDR3aa
TRBJ1-2 | TRBV7-2 | ASSLEGYRPYT
TRBJ2-1 | TRBV20-1 | SARARTSGGVNEQF
TRBJ2-2 | TRBV7-9 | ASSLGAGELF
TRBJ2-5 | TRBV18 | ASSPWTSGSQETQY
TRBJ2-1 | TRBV10-3 | AISEGVTVDPERF
TRBJ2-7 | TRBV5-1 | ASSLTDIYEQY
TRBJ2-2 | TRBV6-1 | ATVRLRRGNTGELF
TRBJ2-2 | TRBV6-2/TRBV6-3 | ASRLGTFTGELF
TRBJ2-2 | TRBV24-1 | ATSDPGQGTGELF
TRBJ2-7 | TRBV5-1 | ASSLVDGYEQY
TRBJ2-7 | TRBV7-6 | ASSFSGASYEQY
TRBJ2-7 | TRBV5-5 | ASSLAPQGFSYEQY
TRBJ2-5 | TRBV12-3/TRBV12-4 | ASSLTSGGETQY
TRBJ2-5 | TRBV29-1 | SAEGGVQETQY
TRBJ2-6 | TRBV29-1 | SVDTGAGANVLT
TRBJ2-1 | TRBV27 | ASSSLSGGEQF
TRBJ2-1 | TRBV5-1 | ASSPSGNWANEQF
TRBJ1-1 | TRBV7-9 | AARGLNTEAF
TRBJ2-7 | TRBV2 | ASSASSSGEQY
TRBJ2-2 | TRBV24-1 | ATAGQGYTGELF
TRBJ2-7 | TRBV12-3/TRBV12-4 | ASSPSGLLHEQY
TRBJ2-7 | TRBV7-2 | ASSRDRLAYEQY
TRBJ1-2 | TRBV20-1 | SARDPGPRGGYT
TRBJ2-3 | TRBV7-2 | ASSLGPVENTQY
TRBJ2-1 | TRBV15 | ATSRDFAGVRGNEQF
TRBJ2-2 | TRBV10-3 | AISFALAGGDTGELF
TRBJ2-7 | TRBV7-9 | ASSRGLAGGLSYEQY
TRBJ2-7 | TRBV5-1 | ASSGTISPSYEQY
TRBJ2-7 | TRBV4-3 | ASSLEGTGIYEQY
TRBJ2-1 | TRBV7-9 | ASNPRVHNEQF
TRBJ2-5 | TRBV5-1 | ASSLVPGTVQETQY
TRBJ2-7 | TRBV5-1 | ASSLVDWGYEQY
TRBJ2-7 | TRBV5-1 | ASSLAPEAYEQY
TRBJ2-2 | TRBV24-1 | ATSDPGAANTGELF
TRBJ2-2 | TRBV10-3 | AISENLVTGELF
TRBJ2-1 | TRBV12-3/TRBV12-4 | ASSLGVVRLAGTDEQF
TRBJ2-2 | TRBV24-1 | ATSTPTGADTGELF
TRBJ2-7 | TRBV2 | ASSEWFDRGDYEQY
TRBJ1-1 | TRBV6-5 | ASSLAAGEGTEAF
TRBJ2-3 | TRBV7-6 | ASSRQTPSTDTQY
TRBJ1-5 | TRBV4-1 | ASSQVRGFGNQPQH
TRBJ1-4 | TRBV19 | ASTPHRGGEKLF
TRBJ2-1 | TRBV24-1 | ATSERGGNEQF
TRBJ2-7 | TRBV6-5 | ASSYWGKGIYEQY
TRBJ2-1 | TRBV13 | ASSPPGGRSYNEQF
TRBJ1-6 | TRBV5-4 | ARSLGSKSPLH
TRBJ2-6 | TRBV5-1 | ASTQRGTGRSGANVLT
TRBJ2-7 | TRBV7-8 | ASSLRGTGTGNEQY
TRBJ1-4 | TRBV7-9 | ASSAPSRSNEKLF
TRBJ2-1 | TRBV6-1 | ASRGGPRATSGDYNEQF
TRBJ2-7 | TRBV13 | ASSYATGGEQY
TRBJ2-2 | TRBV12-3/TRBV12-4 | ASSDRIGGELF
TRBJ2-3 | TRBV20-1 | SARLGLAGGQGTQY
TRBJ2-1 | TRBV19 | ASSMLWRGPRTEQF
TRBJ1-1 | TRBV2 | ASTGLENTEAF
TRBJ1-5 | TRBV12-3/TRBV12-4 | ASSGEGAQH
TRBJ2-7 | TRBV4-1 | ASSPIRGWEQY
TRBJ2-2 | TRBV7-2 | ASSWSGTLPTGELF
TRBJ2-7 | TRBV7-9 | ASTISGQAYEQY